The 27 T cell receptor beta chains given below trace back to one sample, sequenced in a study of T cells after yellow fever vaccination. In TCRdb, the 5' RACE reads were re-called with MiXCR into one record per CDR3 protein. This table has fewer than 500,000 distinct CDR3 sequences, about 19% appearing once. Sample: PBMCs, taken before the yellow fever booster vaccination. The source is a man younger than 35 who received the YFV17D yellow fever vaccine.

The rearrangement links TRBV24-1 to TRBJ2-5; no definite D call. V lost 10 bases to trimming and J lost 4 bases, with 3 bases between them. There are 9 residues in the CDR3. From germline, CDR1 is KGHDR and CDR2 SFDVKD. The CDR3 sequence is CATRETQYF. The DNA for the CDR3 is TGTGCCACGAGAGAGACCCAGTACTTC.

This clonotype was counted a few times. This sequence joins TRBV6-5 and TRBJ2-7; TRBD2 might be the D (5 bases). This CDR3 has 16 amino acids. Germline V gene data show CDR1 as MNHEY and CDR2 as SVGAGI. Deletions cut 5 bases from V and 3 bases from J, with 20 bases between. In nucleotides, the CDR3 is TGTGCCAGCAGTACCTTGAGGGAGCTTGGGGTCTACGAGCAGTACTTC. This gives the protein CASSTLRELGVYEQYF.

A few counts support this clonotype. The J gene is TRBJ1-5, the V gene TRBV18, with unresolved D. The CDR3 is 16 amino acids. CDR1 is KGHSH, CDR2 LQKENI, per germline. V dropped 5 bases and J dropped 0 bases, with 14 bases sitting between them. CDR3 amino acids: CASSLGGDNSNQPQHF. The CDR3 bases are TGTGCCAGCTCATTGGGTGGGGATAATAGCAATCAGCCCCAGCATTTT.

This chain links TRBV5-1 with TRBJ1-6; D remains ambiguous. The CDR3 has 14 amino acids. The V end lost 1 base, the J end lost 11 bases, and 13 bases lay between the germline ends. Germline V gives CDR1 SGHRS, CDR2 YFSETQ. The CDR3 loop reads CASSLSGPFAPLHF. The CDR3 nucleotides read TGCGCCAGCAGCTTGAGCGGGCCTTTCGCACCCCTCCACTTT.

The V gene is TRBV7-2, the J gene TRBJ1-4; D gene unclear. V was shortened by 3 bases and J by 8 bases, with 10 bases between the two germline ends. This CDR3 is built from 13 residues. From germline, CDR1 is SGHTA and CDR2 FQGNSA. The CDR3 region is CASSFAGVEKLFF. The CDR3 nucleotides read TGTGCCAGCAGCTTTGCCGGGGTAGAAAAACTGTTTTTT.

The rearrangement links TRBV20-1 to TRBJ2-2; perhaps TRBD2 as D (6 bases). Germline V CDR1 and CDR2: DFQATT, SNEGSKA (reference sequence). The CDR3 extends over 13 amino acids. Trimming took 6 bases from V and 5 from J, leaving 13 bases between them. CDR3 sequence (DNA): TGCAGTGCCCTGACTAGGGGAACCGGGGAGCTGTTTTTT. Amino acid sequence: CSALTRGTGELFF.

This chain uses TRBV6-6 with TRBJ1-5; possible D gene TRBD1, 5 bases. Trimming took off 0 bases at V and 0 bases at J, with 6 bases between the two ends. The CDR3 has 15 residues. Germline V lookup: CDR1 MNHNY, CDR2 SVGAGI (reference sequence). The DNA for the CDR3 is TGTGCCAGCAGTTACTCGGGGGGTAGCAATCAGCCCCAGCATTTT. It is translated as CASSYSGGSNQPQHF.

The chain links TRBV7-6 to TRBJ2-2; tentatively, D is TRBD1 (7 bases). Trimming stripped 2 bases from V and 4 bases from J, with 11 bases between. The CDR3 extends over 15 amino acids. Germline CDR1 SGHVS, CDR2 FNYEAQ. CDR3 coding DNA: TGTGCCAGCAGCTTACGACAGGGAGGCACCGGGGAGCTGTTTTTT. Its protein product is CASSLRQGGTGELFF.

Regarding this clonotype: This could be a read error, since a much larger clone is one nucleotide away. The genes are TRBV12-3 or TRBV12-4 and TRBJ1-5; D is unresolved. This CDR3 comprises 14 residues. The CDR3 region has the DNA TGTGCCAGCACCAACATCAATAGCAATCAGCGCCAGCATTTT. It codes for CASTNINSNQRQHF.

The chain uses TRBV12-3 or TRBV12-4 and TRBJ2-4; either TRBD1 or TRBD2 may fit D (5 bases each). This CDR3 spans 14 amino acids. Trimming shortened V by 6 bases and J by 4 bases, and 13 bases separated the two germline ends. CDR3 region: CASRSGTEKNIQYF. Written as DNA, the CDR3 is TGTGCCAGCAGGTCCGGGACGGAGAAAAACATTCAGTACTTC.

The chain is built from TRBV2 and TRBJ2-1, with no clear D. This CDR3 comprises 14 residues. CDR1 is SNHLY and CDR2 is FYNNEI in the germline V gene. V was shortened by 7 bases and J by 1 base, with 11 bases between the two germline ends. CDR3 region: CASTWAGSYNEQFF. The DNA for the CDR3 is TGTGCCAGCACCTGGGCAGGATCCTACAATGAGCAGTTCTTC.

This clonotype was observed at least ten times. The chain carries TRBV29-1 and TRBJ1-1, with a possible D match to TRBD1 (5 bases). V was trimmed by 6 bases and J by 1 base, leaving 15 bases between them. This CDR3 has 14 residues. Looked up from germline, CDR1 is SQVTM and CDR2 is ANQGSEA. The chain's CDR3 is CSVVGVISNTEAFF. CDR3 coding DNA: TGCAGCGTCGTAGGGGTCATATCGAACACTGAAGCTTTCTTT.

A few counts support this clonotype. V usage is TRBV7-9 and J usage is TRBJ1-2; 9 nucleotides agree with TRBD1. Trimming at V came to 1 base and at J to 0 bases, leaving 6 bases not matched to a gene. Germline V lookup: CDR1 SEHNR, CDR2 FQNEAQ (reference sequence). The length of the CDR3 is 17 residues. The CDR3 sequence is CASSLVGQGTSNYGYTF. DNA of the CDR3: TGTGCCAGCAGCTTAGTTGGACAGGGGACTTCTAACTATGGCTACACCTTC.

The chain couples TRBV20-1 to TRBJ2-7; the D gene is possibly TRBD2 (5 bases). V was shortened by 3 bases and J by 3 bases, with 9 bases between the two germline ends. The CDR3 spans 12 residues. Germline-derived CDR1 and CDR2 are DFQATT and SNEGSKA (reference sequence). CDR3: CSASPDYYEQYF. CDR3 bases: TGCAGTGCTAGCCCCGACTACTACGAGCAGTACTTC.

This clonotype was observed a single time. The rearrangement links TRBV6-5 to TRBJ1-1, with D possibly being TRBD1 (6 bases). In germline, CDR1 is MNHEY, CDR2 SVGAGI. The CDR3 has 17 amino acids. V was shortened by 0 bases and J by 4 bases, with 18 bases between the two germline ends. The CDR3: CASSYSFGQGIATEAFF. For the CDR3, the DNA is TGTGCCAGCAGTTACTCCTTCGGGCAGGGGATAGCCACTGAAGCTTTCTTT.

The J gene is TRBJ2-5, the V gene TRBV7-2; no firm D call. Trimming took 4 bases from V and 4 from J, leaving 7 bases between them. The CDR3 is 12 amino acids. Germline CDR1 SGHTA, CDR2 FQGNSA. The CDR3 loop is CASSSSVETQYF. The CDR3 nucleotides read TGTGCCAGCAGCTCTTCGGTAGAGACCCAGTACTTC.

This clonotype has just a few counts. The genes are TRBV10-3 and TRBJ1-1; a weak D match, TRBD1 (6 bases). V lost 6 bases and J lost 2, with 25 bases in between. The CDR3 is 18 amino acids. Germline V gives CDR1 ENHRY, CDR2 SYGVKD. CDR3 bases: TGTGCCATCAGGAGGCTCAGGGACACGGAACACTCAAACACTGAAGCTTTCTTT. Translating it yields CAIRRLRDTEHSNTEAFF.

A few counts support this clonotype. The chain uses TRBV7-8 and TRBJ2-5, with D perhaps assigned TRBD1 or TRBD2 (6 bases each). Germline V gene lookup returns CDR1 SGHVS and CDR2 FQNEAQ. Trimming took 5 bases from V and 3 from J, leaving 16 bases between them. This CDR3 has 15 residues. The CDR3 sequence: CASSPLRGVEETQYF. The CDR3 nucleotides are TGTGCCAGCAGCCCGTTGAGGGGGGTGGAAGAGACCCAGTACTTC. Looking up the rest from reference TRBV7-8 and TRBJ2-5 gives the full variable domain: GAGVSQSPRYKVAKRGQDVALRCDPISGHVSLFWYQQALGQGPEFLTYFQNEAQLDKSGLPSDRFFAERPEGSVSTLKIQRTQQEDSAVYLCASSPLRGVEETQYFGPGTRLLVL.

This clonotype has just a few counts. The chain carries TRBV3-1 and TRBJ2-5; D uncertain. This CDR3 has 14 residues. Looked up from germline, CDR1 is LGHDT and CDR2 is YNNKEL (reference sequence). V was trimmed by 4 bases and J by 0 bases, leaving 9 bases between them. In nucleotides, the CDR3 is TGTGCCAGCAGCCGGAACAGAGACCAAGAGACCCAGTACTTC. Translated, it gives CASSRNRDQETQYF.

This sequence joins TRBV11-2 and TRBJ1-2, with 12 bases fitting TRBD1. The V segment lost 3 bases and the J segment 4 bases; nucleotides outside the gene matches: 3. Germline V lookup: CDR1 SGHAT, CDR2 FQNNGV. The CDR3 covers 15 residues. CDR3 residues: CASSFGTGGSYGYTF. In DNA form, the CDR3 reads TGTGCCAGCAGCTTTGGGACAGGGGGCTCCTATGGCTACACCTTC. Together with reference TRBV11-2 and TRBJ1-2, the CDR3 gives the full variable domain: EAGVAQSPRYKIIEKRQSVAFWCNPISGHATLYWYQQILGQGPKLLIQFQNNGVVDDSQLPKDRFSAERLKGVDSTLKIQPAKLEDSAVYLCASSFGTGGSYGYTFGSGTRLTVV.

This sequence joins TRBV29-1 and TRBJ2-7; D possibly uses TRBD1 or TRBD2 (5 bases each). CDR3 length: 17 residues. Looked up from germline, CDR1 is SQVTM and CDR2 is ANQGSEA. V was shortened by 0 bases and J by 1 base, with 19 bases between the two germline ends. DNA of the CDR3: TGCAGCGTTGAAGATGTTAGTACGGGACGGCAGTCCTACGAGCAGTACTTC. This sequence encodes CSVEDVSTGRQSYEQYF.

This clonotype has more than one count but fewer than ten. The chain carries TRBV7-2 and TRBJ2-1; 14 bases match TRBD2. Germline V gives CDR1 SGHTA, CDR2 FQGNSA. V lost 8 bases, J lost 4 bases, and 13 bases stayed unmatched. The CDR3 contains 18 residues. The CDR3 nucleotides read TGTGCCAGCCGGGGCGGGACTAGCGGGGGAAGAGTTTACAATGAGCAGTTCTTC. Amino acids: CASRGGTSGGRVYNEQFF.

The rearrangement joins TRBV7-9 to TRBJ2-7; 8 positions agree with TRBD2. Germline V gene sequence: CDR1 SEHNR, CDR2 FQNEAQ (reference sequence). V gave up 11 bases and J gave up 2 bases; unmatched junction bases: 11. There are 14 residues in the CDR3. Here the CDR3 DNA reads TGTGCCGTTGCAAGCGGGGGATCGGCCTACGAGCAGTACGTC. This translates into CAVASGGSAYEQYV.

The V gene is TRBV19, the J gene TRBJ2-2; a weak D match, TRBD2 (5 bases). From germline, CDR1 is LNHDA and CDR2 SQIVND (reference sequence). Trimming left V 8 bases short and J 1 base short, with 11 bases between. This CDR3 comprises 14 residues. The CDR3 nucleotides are TGTGCCAGTCTGAACGGGATGAACACCGGGGAGCTGTTTTTT. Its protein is CASLNGMNTGELFF.

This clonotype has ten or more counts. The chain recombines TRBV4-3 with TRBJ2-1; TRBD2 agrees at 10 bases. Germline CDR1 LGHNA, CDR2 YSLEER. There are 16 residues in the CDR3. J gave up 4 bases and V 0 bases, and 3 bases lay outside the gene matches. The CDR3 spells CASSQEVAGGYNEQFF. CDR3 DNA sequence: TGCGCCAGCAGCCAAGAGGTAGCGGGGGGTTACAATGAGCAGTTCTTC.

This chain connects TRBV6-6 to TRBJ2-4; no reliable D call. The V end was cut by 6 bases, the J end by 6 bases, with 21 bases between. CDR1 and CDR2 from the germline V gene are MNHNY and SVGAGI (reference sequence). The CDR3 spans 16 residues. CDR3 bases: TGTGCCAGCAGCTCCGGGCTCCTAACCGAATCAAACATTCAGTACTTC. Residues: CASSSGLLTESNIQYF.

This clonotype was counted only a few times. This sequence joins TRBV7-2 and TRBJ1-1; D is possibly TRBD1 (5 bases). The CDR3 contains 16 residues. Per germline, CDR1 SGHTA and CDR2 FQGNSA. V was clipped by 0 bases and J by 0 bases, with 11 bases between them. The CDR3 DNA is TGTGCCAGCAGCTTAGCCCAACGGGGCCTGAACACTGAAGCTTTCTTT. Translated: CASSLAQRGLNTEAFF.